This T cell receptor (beta chain) was sequenced for a study of T cell responses to AZD1222 COVID-19 vaccine. The table lists this clone with a count of one. Only in-frame clones appear in the TCRdb table, and some are missing; sequencing was by immunoSEQ multiplex PCR. There are tens of thousands of clones in the sample; approximately 90% occur only once, and more than 2% lies in the top ten. The receptor's source is an adult who received the AZD1222 COVID-19 vaccine. The input for sequencing was peripheral blood, taken 28 days after the second AZD1222 dose.

The DNA of the CDR3 is TGTGCTAGTGGACCCGACAGGGACAATCAGCCCCAGCATTTT. Translating it yields CASGPDRDNQPQHF. V usage is TRBV12-5 and J usage is TRBJ1-5; 7 positions match TRBD1. V gave up 6 bases and J gave up 3 bases; unmatched junction bases: 5. This CDR3 has 14 residues. The germline CDR1 and CDR2 sequences are LGHNT and FRNRAP.